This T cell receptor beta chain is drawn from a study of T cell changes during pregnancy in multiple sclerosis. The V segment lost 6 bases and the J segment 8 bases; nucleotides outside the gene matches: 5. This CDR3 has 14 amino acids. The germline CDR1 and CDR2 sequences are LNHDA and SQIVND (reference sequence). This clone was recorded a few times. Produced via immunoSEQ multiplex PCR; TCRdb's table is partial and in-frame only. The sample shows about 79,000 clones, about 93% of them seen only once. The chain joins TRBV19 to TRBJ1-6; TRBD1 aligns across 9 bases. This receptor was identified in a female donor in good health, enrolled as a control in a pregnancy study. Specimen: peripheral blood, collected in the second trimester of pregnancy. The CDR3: CASRKTGGDSPLHF. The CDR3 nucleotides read TGTGCCAGTAGAAAGACAGGGGGAGATTCACCCCTCCACTTT.